This T cell receptor beta chain came from a study of T cells in Graves' hyperthyroidism and ophthalmopathy. At the level of the study: Peripheral blood was secured at the point of initial diagnosis, before any treatment.

Study results and caveats: Expanded thyroid clonotypes (above 0.001) were mostly also found in blood.

Subjects with ophthalmopathy showed a Clinical Activity Score no lower than 3, a NOSPECS grade no lower than 4, and a duration shorter than 3 months. The CDR3 consists of 14 residues. CDR1 and CDR2 (germline): MDHEN, SYDVKM. Trimming removed 6 bases from V and 0 bases from J, with 11 bases in between. This clonotype was found many times. What it recognizes is unknown. Researchers amplified the TCR beta CDR3 regions from RNA transcripts. Researchers ran a first-round RT-PCR on the TCR CDR3 using the HTBI primer set. MiXCR was run by TCRdb on the multiplex PCR reads, yielding one entry per CDR3 protein. Of 660,000 or so distinct CDR3 sequences listed, around 21% are singletons.

This clonotype originated in a young man with Graves' ophthalmopathy. Sequencing was done on a sample of blood. J is TRBJ1-1 and V is TRBV28; D remains unclear. CDR3 nucleotide sequence: TGTGCCAGCAGACCCGACACCTTGAACACTGAAGCTTTCTTT. As protein: CASRPDTLNTEAFF.